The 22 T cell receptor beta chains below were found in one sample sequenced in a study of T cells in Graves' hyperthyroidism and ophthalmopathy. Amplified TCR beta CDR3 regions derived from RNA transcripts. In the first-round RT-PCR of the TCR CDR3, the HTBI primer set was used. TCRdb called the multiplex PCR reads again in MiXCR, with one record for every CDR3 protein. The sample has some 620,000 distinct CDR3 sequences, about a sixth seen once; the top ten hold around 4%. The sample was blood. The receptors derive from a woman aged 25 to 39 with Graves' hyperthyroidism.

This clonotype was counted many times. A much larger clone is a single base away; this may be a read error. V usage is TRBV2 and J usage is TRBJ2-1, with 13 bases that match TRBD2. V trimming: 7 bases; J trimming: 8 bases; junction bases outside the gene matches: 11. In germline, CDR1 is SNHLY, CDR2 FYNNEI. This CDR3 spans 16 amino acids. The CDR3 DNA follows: TGTGCCAGCACCTCGGGACTAGCGGGAAATAGGGATGAGCAGTTCTTC. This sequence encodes CASTSGLAGNRDEQFF.

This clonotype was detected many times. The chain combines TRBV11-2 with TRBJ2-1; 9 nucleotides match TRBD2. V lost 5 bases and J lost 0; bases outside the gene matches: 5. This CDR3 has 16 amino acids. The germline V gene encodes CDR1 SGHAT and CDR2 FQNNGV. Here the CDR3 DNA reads TGTGCCAGCAGCCCACCAGCGGGAGGCTCCTACAATGAGCAGTTCTTC. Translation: CASSPPAGGSYNEQFF.

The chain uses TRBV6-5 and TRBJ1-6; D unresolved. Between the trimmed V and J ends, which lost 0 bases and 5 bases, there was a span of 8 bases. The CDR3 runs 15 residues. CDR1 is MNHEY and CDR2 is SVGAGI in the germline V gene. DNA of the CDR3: TGTGCCAGCAGTTACTCTGGTCCCAATAATTCACCCCTCCACTTT. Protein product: CASSYSGPNNSPLHF.

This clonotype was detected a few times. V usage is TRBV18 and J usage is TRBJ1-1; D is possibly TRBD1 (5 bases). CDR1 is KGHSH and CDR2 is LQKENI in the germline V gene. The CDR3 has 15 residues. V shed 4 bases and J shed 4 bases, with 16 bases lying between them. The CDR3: CASSLPSGRGTEAFF. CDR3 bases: TGTGCCAGCTCACTCCCTTCAGGGAGAGGCACTGAAGCTTTCTTT.

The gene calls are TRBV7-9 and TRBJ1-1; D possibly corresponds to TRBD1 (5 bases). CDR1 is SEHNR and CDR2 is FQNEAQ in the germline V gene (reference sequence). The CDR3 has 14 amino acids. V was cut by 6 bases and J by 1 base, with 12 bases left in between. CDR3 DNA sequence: TGTGCCAGCAGGCAGGGAGGAGAGAACACTGAAGCTTTCTTT. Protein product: CASRQGGENTEAFF.

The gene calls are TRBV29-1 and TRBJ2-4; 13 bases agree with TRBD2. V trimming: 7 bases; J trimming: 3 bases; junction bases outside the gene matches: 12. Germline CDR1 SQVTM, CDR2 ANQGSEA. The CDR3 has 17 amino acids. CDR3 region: CSGLGLAGAYDKNIQYF. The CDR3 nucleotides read TGCAGCGGCTTAGGACTAGCGGGAGCTTATGACAAAAACATTCAGTACTTC.

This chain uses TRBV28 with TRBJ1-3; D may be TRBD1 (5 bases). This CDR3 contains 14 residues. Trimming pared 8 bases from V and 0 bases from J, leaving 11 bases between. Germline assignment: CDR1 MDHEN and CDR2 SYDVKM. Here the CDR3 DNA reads TGTGCCAGCTGCTCCGGGGCCTCTGGAAACACCATATATTTT. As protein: CASCSGASGNTIYF.

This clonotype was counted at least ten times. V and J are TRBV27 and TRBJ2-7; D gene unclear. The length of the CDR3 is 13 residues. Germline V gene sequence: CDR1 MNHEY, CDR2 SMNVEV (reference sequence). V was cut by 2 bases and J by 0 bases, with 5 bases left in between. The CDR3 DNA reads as TGTGCCAGCAGTTTAAGCCCCTCCTACGAGCAGTACTTC. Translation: CASSLSPSYEQYF.

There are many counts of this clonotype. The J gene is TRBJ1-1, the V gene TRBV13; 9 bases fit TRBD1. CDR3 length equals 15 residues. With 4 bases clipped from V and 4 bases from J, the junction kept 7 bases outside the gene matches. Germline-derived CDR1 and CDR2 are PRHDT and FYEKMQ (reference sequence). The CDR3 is CASSSTGTGSTEAFF. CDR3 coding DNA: TGTGCCAGCAGCTCAACCGGGACAGGGAGCACTGAAGCTTTCTTT.

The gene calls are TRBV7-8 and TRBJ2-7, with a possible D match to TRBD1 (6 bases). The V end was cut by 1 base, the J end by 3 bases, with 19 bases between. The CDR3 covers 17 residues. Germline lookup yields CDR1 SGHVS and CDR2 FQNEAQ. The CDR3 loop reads CASSLGSAQWGRYEQYF. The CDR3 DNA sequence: TGTGCCAGCAGCTTAGGCTCGGCTCAGTGGGGGCGCTACGAGCAGTACTTC.

The CDR3 reads CASSQMGEPSYEQYF. The CDR3 bases are TGTGCCAGCAGCCAGATGGGGGAACCCTCCTACGAGCAGTACTTC. The chain combines TRBV11-3 with TRBJ2-7, with D perhaps assigned TRBD1 or TRBD2 (5 bases each). Trimming stripped 5 bases from V and 0 bases from J, with 14 bases between. The germline CDR1 and CDR2 sequences are SGHNT and YENEEA. The length of the CDR3 is 15 residues.

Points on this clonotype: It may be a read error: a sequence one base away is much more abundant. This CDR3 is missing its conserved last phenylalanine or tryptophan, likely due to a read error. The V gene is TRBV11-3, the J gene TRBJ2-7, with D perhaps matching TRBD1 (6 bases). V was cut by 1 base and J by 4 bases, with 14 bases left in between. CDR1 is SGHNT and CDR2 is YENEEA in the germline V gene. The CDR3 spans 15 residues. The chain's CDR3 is CASSLVPGETYEQYL. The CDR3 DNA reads TGTGCCAGCAGCTTAGTTCCAGGGGAAACGTACGAGCAGTACCTC.

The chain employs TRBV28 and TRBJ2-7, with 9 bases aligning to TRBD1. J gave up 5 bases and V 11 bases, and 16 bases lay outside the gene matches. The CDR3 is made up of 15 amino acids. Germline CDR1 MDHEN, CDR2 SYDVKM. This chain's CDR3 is CARKGQGVAMDEQYF. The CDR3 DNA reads TGTGCCCGCAAGGGACAGGGTGTCGCTATGGACGAGCAGTACTTC. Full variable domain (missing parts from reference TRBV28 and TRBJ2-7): DVKVTQSSRYLVKRTGEKVFLECVQDMDHENMFWYRQDPGLGLRLIYFSYDVKMKEKGDIPEGYSVSREKKERFSLILESASTNQTSMYLCARKGQGVAMDEQYFGPGTRLTVT.

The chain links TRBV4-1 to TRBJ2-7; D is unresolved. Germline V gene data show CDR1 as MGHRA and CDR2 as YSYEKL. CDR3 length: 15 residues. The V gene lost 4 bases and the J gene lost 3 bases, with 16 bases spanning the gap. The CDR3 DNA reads TGCGCCAGCAGCCCGACTCCGGCAGATCTCTACGAGCAGTACTTC. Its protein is CASSPTPADLYEQYF.

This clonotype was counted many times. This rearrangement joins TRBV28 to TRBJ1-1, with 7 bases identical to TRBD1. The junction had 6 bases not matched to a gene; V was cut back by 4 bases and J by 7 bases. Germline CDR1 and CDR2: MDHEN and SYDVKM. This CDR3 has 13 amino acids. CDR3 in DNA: TGTGCCAGCAGTTCCAGGGGGTACATTGAAGCTTTCTTT. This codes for CASSSRGYIEAFF.

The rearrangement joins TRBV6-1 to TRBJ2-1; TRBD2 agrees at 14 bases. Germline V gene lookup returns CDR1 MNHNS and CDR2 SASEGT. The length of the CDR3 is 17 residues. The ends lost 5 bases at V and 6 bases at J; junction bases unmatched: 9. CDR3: CASSTQEGTSGSNEQFF. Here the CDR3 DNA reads TGTGCCAGCAGTACACAAGAAGGGACTAGCGGGAGCAATGAGCAGTTCTTC.

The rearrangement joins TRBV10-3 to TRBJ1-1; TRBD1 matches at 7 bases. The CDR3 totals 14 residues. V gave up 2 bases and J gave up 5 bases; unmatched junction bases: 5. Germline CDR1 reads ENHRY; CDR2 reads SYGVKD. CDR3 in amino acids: CAISEMGTVTEAFF. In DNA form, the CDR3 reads TGTGCCATCAGTGAGATGGGGACAGTTACTGAAGCTTTCTTT.

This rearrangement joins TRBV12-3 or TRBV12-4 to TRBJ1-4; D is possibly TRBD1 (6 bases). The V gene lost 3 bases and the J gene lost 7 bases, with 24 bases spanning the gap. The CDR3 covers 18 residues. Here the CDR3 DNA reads TGTGCCAGCAGTTTTTTAGTCTTGGCGGGGGGCTTAGGTGAAAAACTGTTTTTT. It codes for CASSFLVLAGGLGEKLFF.

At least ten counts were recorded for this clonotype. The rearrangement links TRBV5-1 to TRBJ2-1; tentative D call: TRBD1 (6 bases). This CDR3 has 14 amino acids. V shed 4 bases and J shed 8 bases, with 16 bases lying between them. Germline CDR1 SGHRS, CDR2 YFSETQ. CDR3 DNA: TGCGCCAGCAGCCCCGGGACCCCAGGGGATGAGCAGTTCTTC. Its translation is CASSPGTPGDEQFF.

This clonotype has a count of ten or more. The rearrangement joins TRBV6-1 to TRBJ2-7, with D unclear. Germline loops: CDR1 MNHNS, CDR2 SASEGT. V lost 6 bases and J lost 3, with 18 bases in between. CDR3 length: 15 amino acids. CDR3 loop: CASRTNPGDNYEQYF. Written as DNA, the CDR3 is TGTGCCAGCAGAACTAACCCGGGCGACAACTACGAGCAGTACTTC.

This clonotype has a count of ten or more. CDR3 region: CASSWAGGREAFF. The CDR3 nucleotides are TGTGCCAGCAGTTGGGCCGGGGGCCGGGAAGCTTTCTTT. This chain links TRBV12-3 or TRBV12-4 with TRBJ1-1; D is possibly TRBD1 (6 bases). The CDR3 is made up of 13 amino acids. Trimming took off 4 bases at V and 8 bases at J, with 14 bases between the two ends.

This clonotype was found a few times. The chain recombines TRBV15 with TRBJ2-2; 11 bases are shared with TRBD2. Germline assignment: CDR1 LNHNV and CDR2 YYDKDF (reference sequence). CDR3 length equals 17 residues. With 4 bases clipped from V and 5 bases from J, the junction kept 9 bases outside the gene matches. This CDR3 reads CATSTRTSGLSTGELFF. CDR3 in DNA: TGTGCCACCAGCACCCGGACTAGCGGGTTATCAACCGGGGAGCTGTTTTTT.